This T cell receptor beta chain was captured in a study of identical twins (dated by TCRdb to between 2015 and 2016). For the wider study: The study deep-sequenced TCR alpha and beta repertoires from monozygotic twins, unrelated adults of various ages and cord blood to test whether fetal clonotypes persist. To rule out contamination, the twin experiments were replicated at different times with different library preparation protocols. Results the study describes overall, beyond this receptor: Fewer insertions were carried by abundant cord blood beta clonotypes, a similar but weaker trend appeared in young adult naive repertoires, and no such trend appeared in memory repertoires. Invariant T cells such as MAIT and iNKT could partly confound zero-insertion analyses, though diverse VJ usage argued against this for most clonotypes. Because the same donors could not be followed over many years, conclusions were based on cross-sectional statistical analysis. Compared with coincidental sharing between unrelated individuals, out-of-frame TCR alpha sequences shared between twins showed an excess of sequences with low generation probability. In monozygotic twins, out-of-frame TCR alpha sharing was systematically underestimated by recombination models, although the models agreed with sharing between unrelated individuals. In beta out-of-frame sequences, excess twin sharing was weaker, because having fewer shared sequences lowered the signal-to-noise ratio.

The germline V gene sets CDR1 to SGDLS and CDR2 to YYNGEE. Trimming accounts for 3 bases at V and 4 bases at J, while the number of junction bases matched to no gene is 4. The CDR3 contains 14 residues, cysteine and phenylalanine counted. Only the CDR3 DNA stays, 42 bases, in frame from base 1. The library was built by means of 5' RACE. For sequencing, an Illumina HiSeq 2000 was employed. A universal primer binding site was added through template switching, and the final cDNA carried a unique molecular identifier so that TCR cDNA molecules could be counted accurately. Specific primers in the conserved constant-segment region were used to synthesize first-strand cDNA for TCR alpha and beta chains. To control for contamination, every cDNA library was double barcoded, receiving both a SMART-Mk sample barcode and Illumina barcodes. TruSeq adapter sequences, together with Illumina sample barcodes, were added in two successive PCR steps. Sequencing of the TCR alpha and beta cDNA libraries was done on the Illumina HiSeq platform using custom primers. Concerning the study's data processing: Raw reads were processed with MiGEC to extract unique molecular identifiers, and MiXCR was used to determine CDR3 positions. For each individual, recombination models were inferred using an EM algorithm with the repgenHMM and IGoR tools. The tcR package in R was used for shared clonotype analysis, with sharing normalized by the product of cloneset sizes. Out-of-frame nonproductive sequences were analyzed to study raw recombination free of thymic and clonal selection effects. Clones were called with MiXCR by TCRdb after fastp trimmed the public reads at Q25, and only in-frame beta chains were retained. Each entry is one CDR3 protein sequence, shown with its most common DNA and genes. The V and J calls reflect TCRdb's pipeline rather than the authors' work. The sample profile shows 200,000 to 250,000 distinct CDR3 sequences; 5.5% to 7.5% of them were found once. The leading ten clones occupy approximately 14% of the sample.

Every donor was a healthy Caucasian. Three pairs of female monozygotic twins, all aged roughly 18 to 29 years, were included in the twin cohort. Positive isolation kits from Invitrogen were used to isolate CD4+ and CD8+ T cell populations. A few counts support this clonotype. Its antigen is unknown. The sample holds no much larger clone one base away, and base qualities are not on file. These data are also associated with another study on T cells expressing NK-cell markers. Reported in the second study: In sorted CD3+CD56+NKG2C+, CD3+CD56+NKG2C- and CD3+CD56-NKG2C+ T-cell subsets from several donors, TCR beta-chain repertoires were profiled. Among the eight sequenced donors, seven were HCMV-seropositive and one was HCMV-seronegative. In several experiments an anti-gammadeltaTCR antibody was added to restrict sorting to alphabetaTCR-expressing T cells. For five or six donors, the dominant CD3+CD56+NKG2C+ clonotypes were among the top 10 CD8+ clonotypes and accounted for roughly 1.0-8% of CD8+ T cells. Those dominant clonotypes were again the most abundant among CD3+CD56-NKG2C+ cells in a handful of donors, at roughly 25-65%. Whether the expanded NKG2C-expressing T cell clones were specific for HCMV antigens was left unclear. All eight donors whose samples were sequenced were randomly selected healthy volunteers, three of them men and five women. HCMV-specific IgG was detected in serum with a commercial ELISA kit to determine HCMV serostatus. MIGEC was used to demultiplex reads and group the reads by UMI, and MiTCR was used to assemble and quantify clonotypes. To exclude erroneous sequences, only TCR cDNA sequences supported by at least two reads were retained. The tcR package was used for downstream repertoire analysis, with clonotypes matched between fractions based on CDR3 nucleotide sequence plus V segment. Antigen specificity was annotated against VDJdb with VDJmatch, allowing one amino acid substitution in CDR3.

The sample taken for sequencing was CD8+ T cells sorted from blood. This TCR derives from a woman aged 18-29 years in good health. The V and J segments used are TRBV9 and TRBJ1-1, with 9 central nucleotides matching TRBD1. The DNA sequence is as follows: TGTGCCAGCAGCGGGACAGGGGAGGCCACTGAAGCTTTCTTT. Its protein reads: CASSGTGEATEAFF.